Shown below are 31 T cell receptor beta chains from a single sample sequenced in a study of CD8+CD57+ T cells in acquired aplastic anemia. Genomic DNA constituted the template upon which TCR beta VDJ and CDR3 profiling was performed. TCRdb reprocessed the reads with MiXCR, giving one entry per CDR3 protein. The sample lists 250,000 to 350,000 distinct CDR3 sequences, approximately 58% occurring once. An expansion of CD8+CD57+ cells by flow cytometry had been shown in patients chosen for sequencing. Sequenced: sorted CD4+, CD8+, or CD8+CD57+ T cells (not recorded which) from PBMCs. These receptors all stem from a human donor with aplastic anemia.

The chain has TRBV7-2 and TRBJ2-7; D is unclear. V lost 3 bases, J lost 2 bases, and 11 bases lay in between. This CDR3 region has 14 residues. The germline V gene has CDR1 SGHTA and CDR2 FQGNSA. The chain's CDR3 is CASSFGYGTYEQYF. The CDR3 DNA reads as TGTGCCAGCAGCTTCGGCTACGGCACCTACGAGCAGTACTTC.

This clonotype was seen at least ten times. The chain recombines TRBV2 with TRBJ2-5; D is unresolved. This CDR3 region has 11 residues. V was cut by 7 bases and J by 4 bases, with 7 bases left in between. The germline V gene encodes CDR1 SNHLY and CDR2 FYNNEI. The CDR3 spells CASKNLETQYF. DNA for the CDR3: TGTGCCAGCAAGAATTTAGAGACCCAGTACTTC. Filled out from reference TRBV2 and TRBJ2-5, the complete variable domain reads EPEVTQTPSHQVTQMGQEVILRCVPISNHLYFYWYRQILGQKVEFLVSFYNNEISEKSEIFDDQFSVERPDGSNFTLKIRSTKLEDSAMYFCASKNLETQYFGPGTRLLVL.

The rearrangement joins TRBV7-2 to TRBJ2-3, with 8 bases lining up with TRBD2. This CDR3 comprises 15 residues. Unmatched junction bases numbered 11, after V lost 8 bases and J lost 4 bases. The germline V gene encodes CDR1 SGHTA and CDR2 FQGNSA. The chain's CDR3 is CASVERGGRPDTQYF. Here the CDR3 DNA reads TGTGCCAGCGTCGAGAGGGGCGGGAGGCCAGATACGCAGTATTTT.

The sample holds many counts of this clonotype. The chain couples TRBV7-6 to TRBJ2-7; D might be TRBD1 or TRBD2, each matching 5 bases. CDR3 length: 14 residues. V lost 5 bases, J lost 3 bases, and 14 bases lay in between. CDR1 SGHVS and CDR2 FNYEAQ come from the germline V gene. The CDR3 loop reads CASSGRDGDYEQYF. The CDR3 DNA follows: TGTGCCAGCAGCGGTCGGGACGGGGACTACGAGCAGTACTTC.

V is TRBV24-1 and J is TRBJ2-1, with TRBD2 identical over 14 bases. Germline-derived CDR1 and CDR2 are KGHDR and SFDVKD. The CDR3 is made up of 17 amino acids. V was clipped by 4 bases and J by 7 bases; unmatched bases: 8. The CDR3 nucleotides read TGTGCCACCAGTGAGGTGACTAGCGGGGGGGCGGGTAATGAGCAGTTCTTC. This codes for CATSEVTSGGAGNEQFF.

V usage is TRBV20-1 and J usage is TRBJ2-5, with a weak D call TRBD1 (5 bases). Trimming took off 0 bases at V and 2 bases at J, with 10 bases between the two ends. Germline V gives CDR1 DFQATT, CDR2 SNEGSKA (reference sequence). CDR3 length equals 14 residues. The CDR3: CSAREANRQETQYF. The CDR3 DNA is TGCAGTGCTAGAGAGGCGAACAGGCAAGAGACCCAGTACTTC.

This chain links TRBV7-8 with TRBJ2-7; D gene unclear. Trimming took off 5 bases at V and 2 bases at J, with 7 bases between the two ends. The CDR3 length is 12 residues. Germline V gives CDR1 SGHVS, CDR2 FQNEAQ. The CDR3 region is CASSADTYEQYF. The DNA for the CDR3 is TGTGCCAGCAGCGCAGACACCTACGAGCAGTACTTC.

The chain couples TRBV15 to TRBJ2-5; D could derive from TRBD1 or TRBD2 (5 bases each). V lost 3 bases to trimming and J lost 1 base, with 18 bases between them. Germline CDR1 reads LNHNV; CDR2 reads YYDKDF (reference sequence). The CDR3 sequence is 17 residues long. In DNA, the CDR3 is TGTGCCACCAGCAGCCCTCGGAATGGGGGACCCCAAGAGACCCAGTACTTC. Protein product: CATSSPRNGGPQETQYF.

This chain uses TRBV2 with TRBJ1-4; D remains ambiguous. This CDR3 has 15 residues. The germline gives CDR1 SNHLY, CDR2 FYNNEI. V was pared by 2 bases and J by 1 base, with 8 bases between. For the CDR3, the DNA is TGTGCCAGCAGTGAACTTAGGGTAACTAATGAAAAACTGTTTTTT. Translated, it gives CASSELRVTNEKLFF.

This clonotype has more than one count but fewer than ten. The V call is TRBV29-1, the J call TRBJ1-2; a weak D match, TRBD1 (5 bases). V dropped 3 bases and J dropped 11 bases, with 13 bases sitting between them. The germline V gene encodes CDR1 SQVTM and CDR2 ANQGSEA. CDR3 length: 11 amino acids. In DNA form, the CDR3 reads TGCAGCGTTGACCCGACAGAGGATTACACCTTC. Translating it yields CSVDPTEDYTF.

The gene calls are TRBV7-2 and TRBJ2-7; 11 nucleotides agree with TRBD2. The ends lost 5 bases at V and 6 bases at J; junction bases unmatched: 9. Looked up from germline, CDR1 is SGHTA and CDR2 is FQGNSA. The CDR3 spans 15 residues. CDR3 bases: TGTGCCAGCAGCCCGAAGCTAGCGGGAGGCACCGAGCAGTACTTC. Its translation: CASSPKLAGGTEQYF.

V gene TRBV20-1 combines with J gene TRBJ1-6; D is undetermined. V was clipped by 6 bases and J by 7 bases, with 16 bases between them. The CDR3 sequence is 14 residues long. From germline, CDR1 is DFQATT and CDR2 SNEGSKA (reference sequence). Here the CDR3 DNA reads TGCAGTGCCAGCAGCTTAGTCCGCAATTCACCCCTCCACTTT. This codes for CSASSLVRNSPLHF.

The gene calls are TRBV20-1 and TRBJ1-3; D may be TRBD1 (5 bases). V was shortened by 2 bases and J by 6 bases, with 11 bases between the two germline ends. Germline CDR1 is DFQATT and CDR2 is SNEGSKA (reference sequence). The CDR3 has 13 amino acids. The CDR3 spells CSARKGFPNTIYF. The CDR3 bases are TGCAGTGCTAGAAAGGGGTTTCCAAACACCATATATTTT.

There are many counts of this clonotype. This chain uses TRBV11-1 with TRBJ2-5; D tentatively reads TRBD1 or TRBD2 (6 bases each). This CDR3 contains 14 residues. Trimming left V 4 bases short and J 5 bases short, with 14 bases between. Germline V gene data show CDR1 as SGHAT and CDR2 as FQDESV (reference sequence). CDR3 region: CASSSPGGAETQYF. The CDR3 coding sequence is TGTGCCAGCAGCTCCCCCGGGGGCGCGGAGACCCAGTACTTC. The variable domain in full, with the rest retrieved from reference TRBV11-1 and TRBJ2-5, is EAEVAQSPRYKITEKSQAVAFWCDPISGHATLYWYRQILGQGPELLVQFQDESVVDDSQLPKDRFSAERLKGVDSTLKIQPAELGDSAMYLCASSSPGGAETQYFGPGTRLLVL.

V is TRBV10-2 and J is TRBJ1-6; D gene uncertain. V lost 0 bases and J 6 bases, leaving 9 bases between the germline ends. The germline CDR1 and CDR2 sequences are WSHSY and SAAADI. The CDR3 spans 15 residues. The DNA of the CDR3 is TGCGCCAGCAGTGAGTCCGGGAGCCCTAATTCACCCCTCCACTTT. It encodes CASSESGSPNSPLHF.

This clonotype has only a few counts. The rearrangement uses TRBV18 and TRBJ2-4; TRBD2 is a possible D gene (5 bases). The CDR3 is 16 amino acids. Deletions cut 4 bases from V and 0 bases from J, with 13 bases between. Germline assignment: CDR1 KGHSH and CDR2 LQKENI. For the CDR3, the DNA is TGTGCCAGCTCACTTACCCAGCGGATAGCCAAAAACATTCAGTACTTC. Translation: CASSLTQRIAKNIQYF. The full variable domain, with the rest looked up from reference TRBV18 and TRBJ2-4, is NAGVMQNPRHLVRRRGQEARLRCSPMKGHSHVYWYRQLPEEGLKFMVYLQKENIIDESGMPKERFSAEFPKEGPSILRIQQVVRGDSAAYFCASSLTQRIAKNIQYFGAGTRLSVL.

This clonotype was counted a few times. The gene calls are TRBV7-9 and TRBJ2-7, with a possible D match to TRBD2 (6 bases). Germline loops: CDR1 SEHNR, CDR2 FQNEAQ (reference sequence). The CDR3 totals 13 residues. V shed 8 bases and J shed 3 bases, with 14 bases lying between them. CDR3 DNA sequence: TGTGCCAGCCGGCCTGACGGGAGCTACGAGCAGTACTTC. This sequence encodes CASRPDGSYEQYF.

This chain connects TRBV10-3 to TRBJ2-1; the match to TRBD2 covers 7 bases. V shed 9 bases and J 2 bases; nucleotides not matched to a gene: 7. The CDR3 runs 14 residues. CDR1 is ENHRY and CDR2 is SYGVKD in the germline V gene. The chain's CDR3 is CAISIAGAYNEQFF. Written as DNA, the CDR3 is TGTGCCATATCTATCGCGGGGGCCTACAATGAGCAGTTCTTC.

This clonotype was counted only a few times. This sequence joins TRBV7-3 and TRBJ2-6, with D uncertain. V lost 5 bases and J lost 0, with 8 bases in between. The V gene's germline CDR1 is SGHTA and CDR2 FQGTGA. There are 15 residues in the CDR3. The CDR3 spells CASSHDGSGANVLTF. The CDR3 region has the DNA TGTGCCAGCAGCCACGACGGCTCTGGGGCCAACGTCCTGACTTTC.

This clonotype has just a few counts. This chain links TRBV7-9 with TRBJ2-1, with TRBD1 matching 7 bases. Per the germline V gene, CDR1 is SEHNR and CDR2 is FQNEAQ (reference sequence). Trimming took 4 bases from V and 9 from J; bases not matched to a gene: 12. There are 15 residues in the CDR3. The CDR3, as DNA: TGTGCCAGCAGCTCCCGGGACAGAGGAGAGGTTGAGCAGTTCTTC. This sequence encodes CASSSRDRGEVEQFF.

V usage is TRBV7-2 and J usage is TRBJ2-7; 9 bases are shared with TRBD1. The germline gives CDR1 SGHTA, CDR2 FQGNSA. J was trimmed by 7 bases and V by 1 base; bases with no gene match: 2. The CDR3 has 13 residues. This chain's CDR3 is CASSLEGTGEQYF. As DNA, the CDR3 is TGTGCCAGCAGCTTAGAGGGGACAGGGGAGCAGTACTTC.

This clonotype was counted once. It may be a read error: a sequence one base away is much more abundant. DNA of the CDR3: TGTGCCAGCAGTTACTCGAGCCAGGGGAACCATGGCTACACCTTC. It codes for CASSYSSQGNHGYTF. The chain uses TRBV6-5 and TRBJ1-2; D is perhaps TRBD1 (6 bases). Trimming pared 0 bases from V and 6 bases from J, leaving 14 bases between. The CDR3 length is 15 residues. Germline V gene data show CDR1 as MNHEY and CDR2 as SVGAGI.

This clonotype has more than one count but fewer than ten. CDR3 DNA sequence: TGTGCCAGCAGCCTTGGCAAGAACACAGATACGCAGTATTTT. Translated: CASSLGKNTDTQYF. This sequence joins TRBV11-2 and TRBJ2-3, with D unclear. Germline V lookup: CDR1 SGHAT, CDR2 FQNNGV. V lost 5 bases and J 2 bases, leaving 11 bases between the germline ends. CDR3 length: 14 residues.

This rearrangement joins TRBV20-1 to TRBJ2-1; D perhaps matches TRBD1 (6 bases). From germline, CDR1 is DFQATT and CDR2 SNEGSKA (reference sequence). V was pared by 5 bases and J by 7 bases, with 18 bases between. The CDR3 length is 14 residues. The CDR3 reads CSALDRPAVNEQFF. DNA of the CDR3: TGCAGTGCTTTAGACAGGCCGGCAGTAAATGAGCAGTTCTTC.

This clonotype has only one observation. The DNA is omitted, as the CDR3 cannot be located on it reliably, and the CDR3 follows TCRdb's listing. The chain is built from TRBV25-1 and TRBJ1-5; TRBD1, the table's D call, lacks a check against the DNA. Looked up from germline, CDR1 is MGHDK and CDR2 is SYGVNS. The CDR3 comprises 20 residues, both ends counted. The chain's CDR3 is CASSFYICSARTGGNQPQHF.

The V gene is TRBV15, the J gene TRBJ2-7; possibly TRBD2 for D (5 bases). CDR3 length: 13 amino acids. Germline CDR1 is LNHNV and CDR2 is YYDKDF (reference sequence). Trimming left V 5 bases short and J 6 bases short, with 14 bases between. The CDR3 reads CATSSGIPGEQYF. DNA for the CDR3: TGTGCCACCAGCTCCGGGATCCCGGGCGAGCAGTACTTC.

The chain recombines TRBV10-2 with TRBJ2-1; 16 bases are a match to TRBD2. The CDR3 runs 19 residues. The ends lost 7 bases at V and 0 bases at J; junction bases unmatched: 9. CDR1 WSHSY and CDR2 SAAADI come from the germline V gene. In DNA form, the CDR3 reads TGCGCCAGCACTTTGATAGGGACTAGCGGGAGGGGCTCCTACAATGAGCAGTTCTTC. Encoded protein: CASTLIGTSGRGSYNEQFF.

At least ten counts were recorded for this clonotype. The chain is built from TRBV5-8 and TRBJ1-1; the D is unclear. Germline CDR1 SGHTS, CDR2 YDEGEE. V was trimmed by 0 bases and J by 1 base, leaving 7 bases between them. This CDR3 is built from 14 residues. This CDR3 is CASSLVGSNTEAFF. CDR3 nucleotides: TGTGCCAGCAGCTTGGTGGGTTCGAACACTGAAGCTTTCTTT.

The rearrangement joins TRBV20-1 to TRBJ2-3, with D possibly TRBD2 on 6 matching bases. Germline values: CDR1 DFQATT, CDR2 SNEGSKA (reference sequence). Trimming removed 5 bases at V and 1 base at J, with 13 bases between. This CDR3 has 14 amino acids. CDR3 bases: TGCAGTGCTGGGGACTGGGGCGGCACAGATACGCAGTATTTT. Translating it yields CSAGDWGGTDTQYF.

This clonotype has ten or more counts. The chain joins TRBV28 to TRBJ1-5, with TRBD1 identical over 7 bases. The CDR3 is 14 residues long. Germline V lookup: CDR1 MDHEN, CDR2 SYDVKM. V lost 5 bases, J lost 4 bases, and 5 bases stayed unmatched. CDR3 protein: CASSRDRANQPQHF. The CDR3 DNA sequence: TGTGCCAGCAGTCGAGACAGGGCAAATCAGCCCCAGCATTTT.

V is TRBV2 and J is TRBJ2-1; D not resolved. The germline V gene encodes CDR1 SNHLY and CDR2 FYNNEI. The CDR3 runs to 13 residues. Trimming pared 7 bases from V and 0 bases from J, leaving 7 bases between. The CDR3 protein is CASKPRSYNEQFF. CDR3 nucleotides: TGTGCCAGCAAGCCCCGCTCCTACAATGAGCAGTTCTTC.